This TCR beta chain was profiled in a study of T cell responses to AZD1222 COVID-19 vaccine. The study's findings and limits: Just a handful of AZD1222 recipients tested seropositive at baseline.

The CDR3 extends over 14 amino acids. Germline loops: CDR1 MNHEY, CDR2 SMNVEV (reference sequence). V lost 4 bases to trimming and J lost 7 bases; unmatched junction nucleotides: 7. Measured with immunoSEQ multiplex PCR; TCRdb has only the in-frame clones, and not every one. The sample carries 150,000 to 200,000 clones, 87% recorded once. As for this clone: Its antigen is as yet unknown.

The sequence came from an adult in good health. The input for sequencing was peripheral blood, taken on day 0 of AZD1222 vaccination. J is TRBJ1-5 and V is TRBV27; TRBD1 aligns across 7 bases. CDR3 sequence (DNA): TGTGCCAGCAGTTCAAGACAGGGTGGGCAGCCCCAGCATTTT. As protein: CASSSRQGGQPQHF.